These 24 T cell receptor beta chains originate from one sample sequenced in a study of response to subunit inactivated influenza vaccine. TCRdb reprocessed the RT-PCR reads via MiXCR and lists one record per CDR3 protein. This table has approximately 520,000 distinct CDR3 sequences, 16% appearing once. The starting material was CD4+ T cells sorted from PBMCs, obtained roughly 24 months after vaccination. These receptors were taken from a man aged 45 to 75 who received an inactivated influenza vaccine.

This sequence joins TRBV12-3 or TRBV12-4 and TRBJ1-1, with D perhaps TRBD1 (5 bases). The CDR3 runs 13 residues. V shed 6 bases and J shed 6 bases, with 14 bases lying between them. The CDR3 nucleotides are TGTGCCAGCAGCCAGGGTCCCTACGCTGAAGCTTTCTTT. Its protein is CASSQGPYAEAFF.

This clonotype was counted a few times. CDR3 DNA: TGTGCCAGCTCACTATACGGACGGACCTCTGGGGCCAACGTCCTGACTTTC. Translated, it gives CASSLYGRTSGANVLTF. The V gene is TRBV18, the J gene TRBJ2-6; no clear D. This CDR3 region has 17 residues. Germline loops: CDR1 KGHSH, CDR2 LQKENI. The ends were cut back, 4 bases at V and 0 bases at J, with 13 bases in the middle.

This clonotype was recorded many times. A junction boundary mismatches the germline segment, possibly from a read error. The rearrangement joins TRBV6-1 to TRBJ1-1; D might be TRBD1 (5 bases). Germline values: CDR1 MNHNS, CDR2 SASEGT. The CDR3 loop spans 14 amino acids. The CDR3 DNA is TGTGCCAGCAGTCCAACCTCCAGCGTCTCTTGGGGGTACTTT. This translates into CASSPTSSVSWGYF.

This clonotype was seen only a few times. The chain's CDR3 is CASSYSLAVGEDTQYF. As DNA, the CDR3 is TGTGCCAGCAGTTATAGCCTAGCGGTTGGCGAAGATACGCAGTATTTT. The V and J genes are TRBV6-5 and TRBJ2-3; 7 bases align to TRBD2. The trim removed 3 bases at V and 5 bases at J, leaving 11 bases unmatched. From germline, CDR1 is MNHEY and CDR2 SVGAGI. CDR3 length: 16 amino acids.

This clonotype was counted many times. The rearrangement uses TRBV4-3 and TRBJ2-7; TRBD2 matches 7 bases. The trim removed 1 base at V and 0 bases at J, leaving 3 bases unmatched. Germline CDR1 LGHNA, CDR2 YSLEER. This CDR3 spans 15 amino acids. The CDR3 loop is CASSQGGLSSYEQYF. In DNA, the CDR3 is TGCGCCAGCAGCCAAGGGGGACTAAGCTCCTACGAGCAGTACTTC.

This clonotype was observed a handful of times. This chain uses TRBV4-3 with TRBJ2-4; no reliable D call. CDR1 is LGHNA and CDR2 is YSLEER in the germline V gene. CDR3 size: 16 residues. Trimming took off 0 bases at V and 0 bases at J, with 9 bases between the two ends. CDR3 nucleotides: TGCGCCAGCAGCCAAGATTTACGAAAAGCCAAAAACATTCAGTACTTC. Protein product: CASSQDLRKAKNIQYF.

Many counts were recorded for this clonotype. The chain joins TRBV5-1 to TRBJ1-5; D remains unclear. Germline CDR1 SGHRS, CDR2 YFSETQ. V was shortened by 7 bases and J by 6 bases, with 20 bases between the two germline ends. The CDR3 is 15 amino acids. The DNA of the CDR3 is TGCGCCAGCTTTTTTGGCCCGCGTTCTATTCAGCCCCAGCATTTT. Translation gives CASFFGPRSIQPQHF.

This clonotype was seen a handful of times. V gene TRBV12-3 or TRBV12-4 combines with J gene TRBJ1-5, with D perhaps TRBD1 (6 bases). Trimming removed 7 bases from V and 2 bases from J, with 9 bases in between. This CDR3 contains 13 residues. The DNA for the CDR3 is TGTGCCAGCACCAGGGGCCGCAATCAGCCCCAGCATTTT. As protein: CASTRGRNQPQHF.

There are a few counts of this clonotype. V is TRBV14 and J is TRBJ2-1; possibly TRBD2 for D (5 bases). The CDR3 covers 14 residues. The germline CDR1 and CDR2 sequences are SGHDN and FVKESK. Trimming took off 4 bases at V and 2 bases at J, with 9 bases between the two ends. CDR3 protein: CASSPSGPYNEQFF. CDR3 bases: TGTGCCAGCAGCCCCAGCGGCCCCTACAATGAGCAGTTCTTC.

CDR3 in amino acids: CASSWGQGAGEEQYF. The CDR3 DNA reads TGTGCCAGCAGCTGGGGACAGGGGGCTGGTGAGGAGCAGTACTTC. V usage is TRBV7-6 and J usage is TRBJ2-7; 12 bases fit TRBD1. The CDR3 sequence is 15 residues long. The germline CDR1 and CDR2 sequences are SGHVS and FNYEAQ. V lost 4 bases to trimming and J lost 7 bases; unmatched junction nucleotides: 8.

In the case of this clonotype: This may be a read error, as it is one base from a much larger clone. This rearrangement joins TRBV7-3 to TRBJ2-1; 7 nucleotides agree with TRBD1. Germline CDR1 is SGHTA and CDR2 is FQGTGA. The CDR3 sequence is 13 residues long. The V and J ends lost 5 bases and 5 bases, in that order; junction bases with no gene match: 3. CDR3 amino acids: CASSRQGDNEQFF. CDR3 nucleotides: TGTGCCAGCAGCCGGCAGGGGGACAATGAGCAGTTCTTC.

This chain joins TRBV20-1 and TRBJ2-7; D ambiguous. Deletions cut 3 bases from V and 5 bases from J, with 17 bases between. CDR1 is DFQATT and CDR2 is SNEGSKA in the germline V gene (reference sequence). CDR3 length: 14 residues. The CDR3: CSASNFKVSHEQYF. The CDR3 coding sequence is TGCAGTGCTAGTAATTTCAAGGTTTCCCACGAGCAGTACTTC.

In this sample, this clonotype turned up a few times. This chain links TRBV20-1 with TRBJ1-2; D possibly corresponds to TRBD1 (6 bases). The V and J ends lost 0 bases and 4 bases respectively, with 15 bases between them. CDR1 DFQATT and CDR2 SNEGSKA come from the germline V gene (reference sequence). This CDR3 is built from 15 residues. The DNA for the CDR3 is TGCAGTGCTAGAGAATCCGGGGGCTACGCCTATGGCTACACCTTC. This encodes CSARESGGYAYGYTF.

The CDR3 loop reads CAWSPDVAGGELFF. Here the CDR3 DNA reads TGTGCCTGGAGCCCTGACGTGGCGGGCGGGGAGCTGTTTTTT. The chain combines TRBV30 with TRBJ2-2; a possible D gene is TRBD2 (5 bases). The length of the CDR3 is 14 residues. Germline CDR1 reads GTSNPN; CDR2 reads SVGIG (reference sequence). The V gene lost 3 bases and the J gene lost 7 bases, with 15 bases spanning the gap.

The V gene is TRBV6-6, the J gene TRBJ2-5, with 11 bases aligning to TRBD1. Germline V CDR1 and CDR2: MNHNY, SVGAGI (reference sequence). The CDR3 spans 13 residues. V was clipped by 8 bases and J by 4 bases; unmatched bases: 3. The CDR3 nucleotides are TGTGCCAGCGGACAGGGGGCCGTAGAGACCCAGTACTTC. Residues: CASGQGAVETQYF.

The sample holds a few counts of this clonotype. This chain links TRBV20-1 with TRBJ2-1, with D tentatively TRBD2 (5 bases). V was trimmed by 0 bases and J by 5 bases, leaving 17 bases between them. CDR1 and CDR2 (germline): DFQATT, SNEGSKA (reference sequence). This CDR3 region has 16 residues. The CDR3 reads CSARDVRASLDNEQFF. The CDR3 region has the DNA TGCAGTGCTAGAGATGTCCGGGCTAGCCTAGACAATGAGCAGTTCTTC.

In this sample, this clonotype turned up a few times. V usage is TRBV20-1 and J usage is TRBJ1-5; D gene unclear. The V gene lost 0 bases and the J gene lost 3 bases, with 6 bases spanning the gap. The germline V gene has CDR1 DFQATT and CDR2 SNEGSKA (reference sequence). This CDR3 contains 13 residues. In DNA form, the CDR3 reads TGCAGTGCTAGAGATCAGTTCAATCAGCCCCAGCATTTT. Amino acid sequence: CSARDQFNQPQHF.

The CDR3, as DNA: TGTGCCATCAGTGATCGGGGGGAGCAGTACTTC. Translated, it gives CAISDRGEQYF. The chain carries TRBV10-3 and TRBJ2-7, with D tentatively TRBD2 (6 bases). V lost 3 bases, J lost 7 bases, and 7 bases lay in between. Germline V gene sequence: CDR1 ENHRY, CDR2 SYGVKD. The CDR3 runs to 11 residues.

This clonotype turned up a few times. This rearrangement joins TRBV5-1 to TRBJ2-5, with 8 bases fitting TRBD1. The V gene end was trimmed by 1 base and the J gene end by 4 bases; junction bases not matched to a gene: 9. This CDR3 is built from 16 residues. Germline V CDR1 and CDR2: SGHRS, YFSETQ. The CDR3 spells CASSLSPGGIGETQYF. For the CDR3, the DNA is TGCGCCAGCAGCTTGTCTCCAGGGGGCATAGGAGAGACCCAGTACTTC.

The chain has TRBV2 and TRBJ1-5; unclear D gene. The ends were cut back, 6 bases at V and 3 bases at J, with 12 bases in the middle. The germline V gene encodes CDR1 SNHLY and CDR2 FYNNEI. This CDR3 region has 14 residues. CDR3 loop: CASSQTSINQPQHF. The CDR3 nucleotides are TGTGCCAGCAGCCAAACCAGTATCAATCAGCCCCAGCATTTT.

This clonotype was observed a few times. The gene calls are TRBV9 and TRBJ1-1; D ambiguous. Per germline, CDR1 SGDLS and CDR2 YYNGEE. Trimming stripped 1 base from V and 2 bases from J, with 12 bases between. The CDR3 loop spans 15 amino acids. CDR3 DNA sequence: TGTGCCAGCAGCGTAAGAATTGGCGAAAACACTGAAGCTTTCTTT. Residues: CASSVRIGENTEAFF.

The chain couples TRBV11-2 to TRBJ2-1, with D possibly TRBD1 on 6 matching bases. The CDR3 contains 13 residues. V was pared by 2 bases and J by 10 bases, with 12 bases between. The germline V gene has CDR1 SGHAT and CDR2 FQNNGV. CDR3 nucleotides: TGTGCCAGCAGCTTAATTCAGGGGCGGGAGCAGTTCTTC. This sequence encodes CASSLIQGREQFF.

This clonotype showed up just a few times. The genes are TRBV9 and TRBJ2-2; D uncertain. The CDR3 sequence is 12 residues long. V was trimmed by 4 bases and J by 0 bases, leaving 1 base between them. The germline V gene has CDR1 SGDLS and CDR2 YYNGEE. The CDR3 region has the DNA TGTGCCAGCAGCACGAACACCGGGGAGCTGTTTTTT. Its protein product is CASSTNTGELFF.

The CDR3 region is CSAEVDRGSREQYF. DNA of the CDR3: TGCAGCGCAGAGGTCGACAGGGGGTCGAGGGAGCAGTACTTC. The chain carries TRBV20-1 and TRBJ2-7, with 9 bases fitting TRBD1. This CDR3 comprises 14 residues. Germline CDR1 reads DFQATT; CDR2 reads SNEGSKA (reference sequence).